This T cell receptor beta chain was obtained from a study of T cells in Graves' hyperthyroidism and ophthalmopathy. V shed 1 base and J shed 0 bases, with 9 bases lying between them. CDR1 is SGHAT and CDR2 is FQNNGV in the germline V gene. The CDR3 consists of 15 residues. What was amplified from RNA transcripts were TCR beta CDR3 regions. HTBI primers were employed in a first-round RT-PCR of the TCR CDR3. One entry per CDR3 protein results from TCRdb running MiXCR on the multiplex PCR reads. The sample lists a few hundred thousand distinct CDR3 sequences, approximately 14% occurring once. This clonotype was detected ten times or more.

Material: blood. The V call is TRBV11-2, the J call TRBJ1-1; D gene ambiguous. The receptor was derived from a woman aged 18-29 years with Graves' hyperthyroidism. DNA of the CDR3: TGTGCCAGCAGCTTAGTTAGCGGTCTGAACACTGAAGCTTTCTTT. Its translation is CASSLVSGLNTEAFF.